These T cell receptor beta chains were read from a single sample in a study of beta chain features in type 1 diabetes. The repertoire was sequenced with immunoSEQ multiplex PCR; TCRdb's copy has only in-frame clones and lacks some. The profile shows more than 150,000 clones, over 8.5% of them singletons. Sequenced material: central memory CD4+ T cells from blood. The source of these receptors is a young man in good health. The CDR3 runs from the conserved cysteine through the conserved F or W. The D gene is left open where the match is weak. Clone size is not always given. Where it is, it says once, few, many or a class for expanded clones.

TRBJ1-2	TRBV19	-	few	CASSMTPRATSYTF	TGTGCCAGTAGTATGACCCCTCGAGCGACCAGCTACACCTTC
TRBJ2-3	TRBV7-9	-	few	CASSKASSTDTQYF	TGTGCCAGCAGCAAGGCTTCTAGCACAGATACGCAGTATTTT
TRBJ2-1	TRBV30	-	-	CAWSGFAGYNEQFF	TGTGCCTGGAGTGGGTTCGCGGGGTACAATGAGCAGTTCTTC
TRBJ1-6	TRBV30	-	few	CAFGLTNSPLHF	TGTGCCTTTGGACTGACCAATTCACCCCTCCACTTT
TRBJ1-5	TRBV5-4	-	few	CASSAPGYNQPQHF	TGTGCCAGCAGCGCCCCAGGGTACAATCAGCCCCAGCATTTT
TRBJ1-1	TRBV7-8	-	few	CASSPYKNTEAFF	TGTGCCAGCAGCCCTTATAAGAACACTGAAGCTTTCTTT
TRBJ2-4	TRBV6-5	-	few	CASSYSTPVYIQYF	TGTGCCAGCAGTTACTCGACACCGGTATACATTCAGTACTTC
TRBJ2-1	TRBV10-3	-	-	CASSVMTGYNEQFF	TGTGCCAGCAGTGTAATGACAGGTTACAATGAGCAGTTCTTC
TRBJ2-3	TRBV7-2	-	few	CASSSDRPRYF	TGTGCCAGCAGCTCGGATCGCCCCCGGTATTTT
TRBJ2-3	TRBV28	-	few	CASSSLPSTGNTDTQYF	TGTGCCAGCAGTTCCCTACCATCGACAGGAAACACAGATACGCAGTATTTT
TRBJ1-2	TRBV19	-	few	CASSISTGFVGYTF	TGTGCCAGTAGTATATCTACAGGTTTCGTTGGCTACACCTTC
TRBJ2-3	TRBV7-2	-	-	CASSLAVTQTDTQYF	TGTGCCAGCAGCTTAGCTGTGACACAGACAGATACGCAGTATTTT
TRBJ1-1	TRBV15	-	few	CATSRDHYTEAFF	TGTGCCACCAGCAGAGATCATTACACTGAAGCTTTCTTT
TRBJ1-2	TRBV30	-	few	CARVQGNYGYTF	TGTGCCAGAGTTCAGGGAAACTATGGCTACACCTTC
TRBJ2-5	TRBV7-2	TRBD2	-	CASSSLAGSSDF	TGTGCCAGCAGCAGTCTAGCGGGATCCTCCGACTTC